What follows describes a single T cell receptor (beta chain). This specimen comes from a study of blood T cell repertoires in COVID-19. As for the study in general: T cells, B-cell-depleted T cells, or PBMCs supplied cDNA or gDNA.

In the original processing: Reference gene primers were amplified, and this amplification served to estimate nucleated cell counts. Data came from immunoSEQ multiplex PCR; TCRdb stores just in-frame clones and leaves some out. The DNA was the basis for D and trimming; V, J and clone size are from that table. The table has 70,000 to 90,000 clones, roughly 85% seen once. Sequences were obtained from peripheral blood. The TCR was taken from a woman aged 80 or older with acute or convalescent COVID-19.

The CDR3 region has the DNA TGTGCCTGGAGTGTACTGGGGGGCACCGGGGAGCTGTTTTTT. Amino acids: CAWSVLGGTGELFF. The V and J genes are TRBV30 and TRBJ2-2, with D tentatively TRBD2 (6 bases). The V and J ends lost 0 bases and 4 bases respectively, with 9 bases between them. This CDR3 contains 14 residues. Germline assignment: CDR1 GTSNPN and CDR2 SVGIG (reference sequence).